This TCR beta chain is drawn from a study of T cell changes during pregnancy in multiple sclerosis. Germline V CDR1 and CDR2: SGDLS, YYNGEE. Germline trimming cut 5 bases from V and 5 bases from J; bases unmatched to any gene: 10. This CDR3 is 16 amino acids long. Method: immunoSEQ multiplex PCR; TCRdb's copy keeps in-frame clones and lacks some. The profile covers roughly 35,000 clones, with approximately 90% appearing a single time and over 8.5% taken by the ten largest. In its sample, this clone was seen once. The sequence was collected from a female donor with multiple sclerosis, enrolled in a pregnancy study. The sequencing used CD8+ T cells from peripheral blood mononuclear cells, collected before pregnancy. The chain couples TRBV9 to TRBJ2-2; 9 nucleotides agree with TRBD2. CDR3 in DNA: TGTGCCAGCAGACGGGACACTAGCGGGCTAACCGGGGAGCTGTTTTTT. Translation: CASRRDTSGLTGELFF.